This record concerns one TCR beta chain sequence. The sample comes from a study of CD8 T cells in Susac syndrome. Looked up from germline, CDR1 is SGHNT and CDR2 is YYREEE (reference sequence). V was pared by 4 bases and J by 2 bases, with 16 bases between. The CDR3 has 16 amino acids. Reverse transcription of roughly 0.5 to 1 ug RNA used random hexamers. It was immunoSEQ multiplex PCR that amplified TCR beta CDR3 across 54 Vbeta and 13 Jbeta. MiXCR, run by TCRdb on the immunoSEQ multiplex PCR reads, gives a single entry per CDR3 protein. The table lists just over 300,000 distinct CDR3 sequences, roughly 94% of them singletons. Sequencing of TCR beta was performed on blood CD8+ and CD4+ T cells. The multiple sclerosis control cohort comprised treatment-naive individuals presenting with stable or active relapsing-remitting disease.

This sequence originates from a human donor with multiple sclerosis. Sequenced: CD4+ T cells from PBMCs. V is TRBV5-4 and J is TRBJ2-1; D might be TRBD2 (6 bases). CDR3 in amino acids: CASSLPGGPTYNEQFF. The CDR3 DNA sequence: TGTGCCAGCAGCCTACCCGGAGGGCCAACCTACAATGAGCAGTTCTTC.